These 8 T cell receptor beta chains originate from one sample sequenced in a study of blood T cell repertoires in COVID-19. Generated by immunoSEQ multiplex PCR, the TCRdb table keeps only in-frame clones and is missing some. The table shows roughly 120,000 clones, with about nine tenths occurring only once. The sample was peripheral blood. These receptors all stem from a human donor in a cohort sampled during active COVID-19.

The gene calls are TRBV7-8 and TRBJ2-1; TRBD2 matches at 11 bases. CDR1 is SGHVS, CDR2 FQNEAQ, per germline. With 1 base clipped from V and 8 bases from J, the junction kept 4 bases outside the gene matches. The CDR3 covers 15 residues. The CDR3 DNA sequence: TGTGCCAGCAGCTTAGGACTAGCGGGAATCGATGAGCAGTTCTTC. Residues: CASSLGLAGIDEQFF.

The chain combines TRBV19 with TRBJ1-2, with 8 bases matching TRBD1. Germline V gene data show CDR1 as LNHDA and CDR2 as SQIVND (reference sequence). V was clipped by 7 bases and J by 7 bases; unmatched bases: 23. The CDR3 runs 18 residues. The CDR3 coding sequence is TGTGCCAGTATCAACGTGGAGGACAGGGTGCTTTCAGGGGCTGGCTACACCTTC. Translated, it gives CASINVEDRVLSGAGYTF.

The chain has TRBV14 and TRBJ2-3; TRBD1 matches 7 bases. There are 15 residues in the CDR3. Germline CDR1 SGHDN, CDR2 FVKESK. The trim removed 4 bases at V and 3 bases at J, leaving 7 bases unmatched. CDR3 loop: CASSLTGTATDTQYF. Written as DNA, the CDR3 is TGTGCCAGCAGCCTCACCGGGACAGCAACAGATACGCAGTATTTT.

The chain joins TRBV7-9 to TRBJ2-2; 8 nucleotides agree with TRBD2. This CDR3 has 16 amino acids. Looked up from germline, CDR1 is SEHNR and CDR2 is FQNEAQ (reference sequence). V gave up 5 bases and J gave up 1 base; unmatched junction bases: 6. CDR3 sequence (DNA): TGTGCCAGCAGCAAGGTGGCGGGAGGGAACACCGGGGAGCTGTTTTTT. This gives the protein CASSKVAGGNTGELFF.

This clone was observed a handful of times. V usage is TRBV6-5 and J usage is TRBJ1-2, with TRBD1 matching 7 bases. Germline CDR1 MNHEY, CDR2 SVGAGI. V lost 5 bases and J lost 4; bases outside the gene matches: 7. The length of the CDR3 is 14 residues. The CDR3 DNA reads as TGTGCCAGCAGTCCGGGACAGACTTCCTATGGCTACACCTTC. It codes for CASSPGQTSYGYTF.

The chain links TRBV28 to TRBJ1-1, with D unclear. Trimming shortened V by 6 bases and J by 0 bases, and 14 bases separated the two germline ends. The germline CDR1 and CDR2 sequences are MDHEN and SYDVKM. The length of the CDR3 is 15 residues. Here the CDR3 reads CASSPPQSMNTEAFF. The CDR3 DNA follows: TGTGCCAGCAGCCCACCCCAGTCCATGAACACTGAAGCTTTCTTT.

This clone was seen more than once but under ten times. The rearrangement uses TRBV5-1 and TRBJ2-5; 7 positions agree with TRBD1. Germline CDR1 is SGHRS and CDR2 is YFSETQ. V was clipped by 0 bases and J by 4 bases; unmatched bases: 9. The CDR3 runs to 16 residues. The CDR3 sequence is CASSLASTGAGETQYF. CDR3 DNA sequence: TGCGCCAGCAGCTTGGCCTCCACAGGGGCGGGAGAGACCCAGTACTTC.

In nucleotides, the CDR3 is TGCAGCGGTGCCCCCTCTACTAGCGGGAGCACAGATACGCAGTATTTT. Translating gives CSGAPSTSGSTDTQYF. The J gene is TRBJ2-3, the V gene TRBV29-1; 9 bases align to TRBD2. This CDR3 has 16 amino acids. V was pared by 7 bases and J by 0 bases, with 11 bases of the junction left unmatched. The germline CDR1 and CDR2 sequences are SQVTM and ANQGSEA.